A selection of T cell receptor beta chains follows, all from one sample in a study of CD8 T cells in ankylosing spondylitis. TCRdb re-analysed the 5' RACE reads in MiXCR, keeping a single row per CDR3 protein. The table lists hundreds of thousands of distinct CDR3 sequences, about 13% of them singletons. What was sequenced was blood, either unsorted or a sorted T cell fraction (not recorded which). The receptors stem from a male donor with ankylosing spondylitis. Both conserved end residues are part of each CDR3.

j_call v_call cdr3_aa
TRBJ2-5 TRBV7-8 CASSLGPGAKETQYF
TRBJ2-7 TRBV20-1 CSARDHRPGGIALYEQYF
TRBJ2-1 TRBV12-3/TRBV12-4 CASSLPGLAATHEQFF
TRBJ2-1 TRBV20-1 CSAREAPGLAGRALYNEQFF
TRBJ2-7 TRBV20-1 CSADLSGNSYEQYF
TRBJ2-3 TRBV11-1 CASSPTGLESDTQYF
TRBJ2-6 TRBV5-4 CASSFRPHKLSSGANVLTF
TRBJ1-1 TRBV20-1 CSARLTPGQGLSTEAFF
TRBJ2-7 TRBV27 CASSLRRMGASYEQYF
TRBJ2-1 TRBV24-1 CATSVPLAGSYNEQFF
TRBJ2-3 TRBV6-1 CASLRTDSVTQYF
TRBJ2-3 TRBV5-1 CASSAGSSDTQYF
TRBJ2-3 TRBV27 CASSLGGNSDTQYF
TRBJ1-1 TRBV12-3/TRBV12-4 CASSILLMNTEAFF
TRBJ2-5 TRBV20-1 CSARPQLAGVETQYF
TRBJ2-7 TRBV30 CAWSAQGDEQYF
TRBJ2-4 TRBV24-1 CATRSTLGIQYF